This T cell receptor (beta chain) comes out of a study of blood T cells in healthy people across ages. A second PCR of 7 to 11 cycles used a sample-barcoded 5' primer and a J-beta primer mix. MiXCR, applied by TCRdb to the 5' RACE reads, yields one record per CDR3 protein. Of more than 450,000 distinct CDR3 sequences listed, about 29% are singletons. The sample holds one count of this clonotype. The V gene lost 5 bases and the J gene lost 2 bases, with 10 bases spanning the gap. The CDR3 runs to 15 residues. Per germline, CDR1 ENHRY and CDR2 SYGVKD. Healthy Caucasians from Russia aged roughly 6 to 95 served as donors. This same sample was also taken into another study, of T cells of mothers and their children. That work contributes: Each donor was one of three healthy Caucasian mothers or one of their six children. Every mother supplied over 9 million TCR beta CDR3 reads and every child around 3 million.

The chain is built from TRBV10-3 and TRBJ2-6, with D maybe TRBD1 (6 bases). The clonotype was recovered from a boy aged 2-9 years in good health. The sequenced sample was blood. CDR3 region: CAISLQGPGANVLTF. For the CDR3, the DNA is TGTGCCATCAGTTTACAGGGCCCTGGGGCCAACGTCCTGACTTTC.